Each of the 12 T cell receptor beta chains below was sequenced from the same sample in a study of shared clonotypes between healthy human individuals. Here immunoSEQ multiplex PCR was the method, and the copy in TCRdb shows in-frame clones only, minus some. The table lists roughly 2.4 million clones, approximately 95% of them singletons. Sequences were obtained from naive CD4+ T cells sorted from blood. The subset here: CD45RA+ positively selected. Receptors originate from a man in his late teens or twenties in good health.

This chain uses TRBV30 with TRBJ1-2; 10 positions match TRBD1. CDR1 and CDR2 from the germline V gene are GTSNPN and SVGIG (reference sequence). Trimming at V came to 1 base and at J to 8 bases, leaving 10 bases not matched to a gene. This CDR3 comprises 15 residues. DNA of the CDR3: TGTGCCTGGAGTGGCTTTGGACAGGGGGATGGGGGCTACACCTTC. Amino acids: CAWSGFGQGDGGYTF.

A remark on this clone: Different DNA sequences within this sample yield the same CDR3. The chain's CDR3 is CASSLGDQPQHF. In DNA form, the CDR3 reads TGTGCCAGCAGCTTGGGGGATCAGCCCCAGCATTTT. This chain joins TRBV5-6 and TRBJ1-5; unclear D gene. Trimming stripped 0 bases from V and 5 bases from J, with 3 bases between. The CDR3 runs to 12 residues. Germline CDR1 SGHDT, CDR2 YYEEEE.

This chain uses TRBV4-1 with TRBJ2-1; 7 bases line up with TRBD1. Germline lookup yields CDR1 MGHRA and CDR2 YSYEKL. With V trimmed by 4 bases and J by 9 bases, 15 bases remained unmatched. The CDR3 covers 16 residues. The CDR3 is CASSRYTGELGSEQFF. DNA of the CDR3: TGCGCCAGCAGCCGATATACAGGGGAGTTGGGGAGTGAGCAGTTCTTC.

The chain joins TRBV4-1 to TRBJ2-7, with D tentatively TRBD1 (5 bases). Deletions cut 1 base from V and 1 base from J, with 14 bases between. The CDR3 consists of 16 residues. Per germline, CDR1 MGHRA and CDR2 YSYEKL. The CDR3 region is CASSQGYPGSSYEQYF. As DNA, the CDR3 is TGCGCCAGCAGCCAAGGGTACCCAGGGTCTTCCTACGAGCAGTACTTC.

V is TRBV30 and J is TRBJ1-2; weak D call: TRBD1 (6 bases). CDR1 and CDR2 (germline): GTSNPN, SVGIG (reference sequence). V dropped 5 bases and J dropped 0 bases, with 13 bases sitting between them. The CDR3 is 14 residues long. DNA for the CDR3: TGTGCCTGGTTGGGGGCAGGAGCTAACTATGGCTACACCTTC. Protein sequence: CAWLGAGANYGYTF.

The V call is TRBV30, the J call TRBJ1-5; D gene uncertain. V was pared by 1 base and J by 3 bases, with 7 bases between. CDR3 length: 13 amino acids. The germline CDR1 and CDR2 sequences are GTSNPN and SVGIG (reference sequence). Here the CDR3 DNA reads TGTGCCTGGAGTGACAGACACAATCAGCCCCAGCATTTT. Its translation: CAWSDRHNQPQHF. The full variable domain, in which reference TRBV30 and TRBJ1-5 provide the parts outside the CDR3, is SQTIHQWPATLVQPVGSPLSLECTVEGTSNPNLYWYRQAAGRGLQLLFYSVGIGQISSEVPQNLSASRPQDRQFILSSKKLLLSDSGFYLCAWSDRHNQPQHFGDGTRLSIL.

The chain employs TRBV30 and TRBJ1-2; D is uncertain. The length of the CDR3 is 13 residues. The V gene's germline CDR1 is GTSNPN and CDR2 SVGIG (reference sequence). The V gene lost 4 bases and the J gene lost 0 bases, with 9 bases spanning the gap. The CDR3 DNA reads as TGTGCCTGGACCCCGAACGCTAACTATGGCTACACCTTC. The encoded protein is CAWTPNANYGYTF.

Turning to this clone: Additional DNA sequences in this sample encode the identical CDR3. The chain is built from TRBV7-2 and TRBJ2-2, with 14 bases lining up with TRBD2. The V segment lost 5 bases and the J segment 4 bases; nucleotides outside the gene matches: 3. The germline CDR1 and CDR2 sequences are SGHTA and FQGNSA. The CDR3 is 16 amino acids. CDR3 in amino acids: CASSLGLAGGTGELFF. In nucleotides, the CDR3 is TGTGCCAGCAGCCTCGGACTAGCGGGGGGCACCGGGGAGCTGTTTTTT.

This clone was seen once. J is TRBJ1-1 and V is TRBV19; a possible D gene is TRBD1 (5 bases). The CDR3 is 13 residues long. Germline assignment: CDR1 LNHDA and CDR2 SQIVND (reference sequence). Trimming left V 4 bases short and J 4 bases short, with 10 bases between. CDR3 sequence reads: CASSTAGSTEAFF. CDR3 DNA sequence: TGTGCCAGTAGTACCGCAGGGAGCACTGAAGCTTTCTTT.

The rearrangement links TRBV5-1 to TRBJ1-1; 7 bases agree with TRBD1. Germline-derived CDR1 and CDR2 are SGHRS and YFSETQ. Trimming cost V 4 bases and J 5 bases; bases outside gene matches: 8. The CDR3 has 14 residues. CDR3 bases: TGCGCCAGCAGCCGACAGGGCGAAGGGACTGAAGCTTTCTTT. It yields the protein CASSRQGEGTEAFF.

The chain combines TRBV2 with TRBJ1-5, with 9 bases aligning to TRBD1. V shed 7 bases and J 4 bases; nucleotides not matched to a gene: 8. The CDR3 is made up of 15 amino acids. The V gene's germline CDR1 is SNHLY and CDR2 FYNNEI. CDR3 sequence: CASIGTGGLNQPQHF. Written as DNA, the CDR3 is TGTGCCAGCATCGGTACAGGGGGCCTAAATCAGCCCCAGCATTTT.

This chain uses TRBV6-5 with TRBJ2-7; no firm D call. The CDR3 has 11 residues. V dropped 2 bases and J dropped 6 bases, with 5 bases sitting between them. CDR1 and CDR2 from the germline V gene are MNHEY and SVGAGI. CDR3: CASSYNGEQYF. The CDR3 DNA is TGTGCCAGCAGTTACAACGGCGAGCAGTACTTC.